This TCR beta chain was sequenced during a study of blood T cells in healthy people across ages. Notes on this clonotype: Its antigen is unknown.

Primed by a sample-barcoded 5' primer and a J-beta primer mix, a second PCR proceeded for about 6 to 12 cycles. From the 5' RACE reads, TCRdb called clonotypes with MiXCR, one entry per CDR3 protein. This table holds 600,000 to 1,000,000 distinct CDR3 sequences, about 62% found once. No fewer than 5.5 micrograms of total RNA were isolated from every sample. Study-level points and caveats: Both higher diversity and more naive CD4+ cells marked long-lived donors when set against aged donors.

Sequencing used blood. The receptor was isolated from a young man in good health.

This CDR3 reads CATSRESGSSGAEQYF. The CDR3 DNA is TGTGCCACCAGCAGAGAATCGGGAAGTTCGGGAGCCGAGCAGTACTTC. This chain joins TRBV15 and TRBJ2-7, with D perhaps matching TRBD2 (6 bases). CDR1 LNHNV and CDR2 YYDKDF come from the germline V gene (reference sequence). This CDR3 has 16 amino acids. V was clipped by 0 bases and J by 6 bases, with 18 bases between them.